What follows are 11 T cell receptor beta chains derived from one specimen sequenced in a study of OX40 agonist ivuxolimab in advanced cancers. Method: immunoSEQ multiplex PCR; TCRdb's copy keeps in-frame clones and lacks some. This table has tens of thousands of clones, over 75% appearing once. Sequencing was performed on CD4+ or CD8+ T cells sorted from blood, taken in a trial of the OX40 agonist ivuxolimab. The receptors here all came from an adult with an advanced solid tumor such as melanoma, head and neck, liver or kidney cancer.

This sequence joins TRBV30 and TRBJ2-2, with 9 bases matching TRBD1. The CDR3 is made up of 15 amino acids. The germline CDR1 and CDR2 sequences are GTSNPN and SVGIG (reference sequence). The trim removed 1 base at V and 4 bases at J, leaving 4 bases unmatched. Here the CDR3 DNA reads TGTGCCTGGAGTGAGCGGGACAGGGCCACCGGGGAGCTGTTTTTT. Translation gives CAWSERDRATGELFF.

In regard to this clone: Distinct nucleotide sequences in the sample also encode this CDR3. V and J are TRBV7-2 and TRBJ1-3; 8 nucleotides align to TRBD1. CDR1 SGHTA and CDR2 FQGNSA come from the germline V gene. The CDR3 is made up of 15 amino acids. The J segment lost 3 bases and the V segment lost 4 bases, leaving 5 bases of the junction unmatched. This CDR3 reads CASSSQGALGNTIYF. Written as DNA, the CDR3 is TGTGCCAGCAGCTCCCAGGGGGCTCTTGGAAACACCATATATTTT.

The chain recombines TRBV6-6 with TRBJ1-5, with TRBD1 matching 11 bases. Germline loops: CDR1 MNHNY, CDR2 SVGAGI (reference sequence). The CDR3 covers 14 residues. Trimming removed 6 bases from V and 6 bases from J; junction bases left unmatched: 4. This chain's CDR3 is CASRGDRGTQPQHF. CDR3 in DNA: TGTGCCAGCAGAGGGGACAGGGGGACTCAGCCCCAGCATTTT.

V gene TRBV7-2 combines with J gene TRBJ2-5; 7 bases line up with TRBD2. CDR1 SGHTA and CDR2 FQGNSA come from the germline V gene. Germline trimming cut 1 base from V and 3 bases from J; bases unmatched to any gene: 8. The CDR3 is 16 amino acids. The CDR3 DNA sequence: TGTGCCAGCAGCTTAGTGGGTAGCGGGTTAAAAGAGACCCAGTACTTC. It codes for CASSLVGSGLKETQYF. The variable domain in full, completed from reference TRBV7-2 and TRBJ2-5, reads GAGVSQSPSNKVTEKGKDVELRCDPISGHTALYWYRQSLGQGLEFLIYFQGNSAPDKSGLPSDRFSAERTGGSVSTLTIQRTQQEDSAVYLCASSLVGSGLKETQYFGPGTRLLVL.

CDR3 sequence: CASRLSSAELFEETQYF. Here the CDR3 DNA reads TGTGCCAGCAGGTTGTCTAGCGCCGAGTTGTTCGAAGAGACCCAGTACTTC. The V call is TRBV5-6, the J call TRBJ2-5, with D perhaps TRBD2 (6 bases). V was clipped by 5 bases and J by 3 bases, with 23 bases between them. CDR1 SGHDT and CDR2 YYEEEE come from the germline V gene. The CDR3 runs 17 residues.

V is TRBV5-1 and J is TRBJ2-3; 8 bases align to TRBD1. V lost 0 bases to trimming and J lost 5 bases; unmatched junction nucleotides: 5. Germline CDR1 SGHRS, CDR2 YFSETQ. The CDR3 sequence is 15 residues long. CDR3 nucleotides: TGCGCCAGCAGCTTGGGACAGGGGAGGATAGATACGCAGTATTTT. Translation gives CASSLGQGRIDTQYF.

The J gene is TRBJ2-7, the V gene TRBV6-1; 8 nucleotides line up with TRBD1. The CDR3 contains 14 residues. V lost 7 bases to trimming and J lost 4 bases; unmatched junction nucleotides: 9. Per germline, CDR1 MNHNS and CDR2 SASEGT. The CDR3 DNA reads as TGTGCCAGCATCCCCCCTCAGGGGGCGTACGAGCAGTACTTC. It encodes CASIPPQGAYEQYF.

The chain links TRBV7-2 to TRBJ2-7; D gene ambiguous. V shed 1 base and J shed 5 bases, with 18 bases lying between them. Germline V gene sequence: CDR1 SGHTA, CDR2 FQGNSA. This CDR3 is 16 amino acids long. For the CDR3, the DNA is TGTGCCAGCAGCTTAGTTGCGGACCCTCTGTCCCACGAGCAGTACTTC. Translated, it gives CASSLVADPLSHEQYF.

This clone was seen just once. V and J are TRBV10-3 and TRBJ2-3, with D hard to call. Trimming shortened V by 0 bases and J by 0 bases, and 16 bases separated the two germline ends. This CDR3 comprises 18 residues. The germline CDR1 and CDR2 sequences are ENHRY and SYGVKD. CDR3 bases: TGTGCCATCAGTGAGTCAAAGCAGCCCCCCGCTAGCACAGATACGCAGTATTTT. Translating it yields CAISESKQPPASTDTQYF.

The CDR3 DNA is TGTGCCAGCAGTGGCCTAGCGGGAGCCTCATACGAGCAGTACTTC. Translation: CASSGLAGASYEQYF. This chain uses TRBV2 with TRBJ2-7; the match to TRBD2 covers 10 bases. V dropped 4 bases and J dropped 4; count of bases not matched to a gene: 7. The CDR3 is made up of 15 amino acids. Per germline, CDR1 SNHLY and CDR2 FYNNEI. Drawing the rest from reference TRBV2 and TRBJ2-7, the complete variable domain is EPEVTQTPSHQVTQMGQEVILRCVPISNHLYFYWYRQILGQKVEFLVSFYNNEISEKSEIFDDQFSVERPDGSNFTLKIRSTKLEDSAMYFCASSGLAGASYEQYFGPGTRLTVT.

V gene TRBV21-1 combines with J gene TRBJ2-7; the table's D call of TRBD1 was not tested on the DNA. TRBV21-1 is a pseudogene locus. This CDR3 spans 15 amino acids. CDR3 DNA sequence: TGTGCCAGCAGCAATGAAACGTCAGGGTACTACGAGCAGTACTTC. It translates to CASSNETSGYYEQYF.